This TCR beta chain was recovered during a study of somatic reversion in DOCK8 deficiency (dated by TCRdb to the early 2020s). In the study overall: T cell receptor beta repertoires were compared among DOCK8-deficient patients, DOCK8-revertant patients and healthy volunteers. The DOCK8-deficient patients included in the study had been described in earlier reports. The study set out to investigate how, in DOCK8 deficiency, somatic reversion of pathogenic DOCK8 variants alters lymphocyte differentiation and function. General conclusions and limits of the study: The methods did not state, for each individual sample, whether the source material was whole blood or PBMCs.

This clonotype is large (0.1 to 1%) in terms of sample share. Its antigen is still unknown. Base-call qualities are not available, and no considerably larger clone is one nucleotide away. Healthy control blood came from volunteer donors supplied by blood services in Australia and France. For the TCR repertoire analysis, genomic DNA was extracted either from whole blood samples or from PBMCs. The CDR3, cysteine through phenylalanine, is 14 amino acids long. Only the CDR3 DNA stays, 42 bases, in frame from base 1. V and J are truncated by 8 bases and 0 bases respectively, leaving an intervening sequence of 11 bases. The germline V gene (reference sequence) sets CDR1 to LNHDA and CDR2 to SQIVND. Libraries were prepared through multiplex PCR. Using EuroClonality-NGS primers, the TRB libraries were generated through a one-step amplicon PCR run on 100 ng genomic DNA. TRB amplicons were sequenced on Illumina MiSeq instruments with 2 x 250 bp version 2 chemistry. Processing in the source paper ran as follows. Primary TRB sequence analysis and V(D)J annotation were performed with IMGT/HighV-QUEST. Repertoire diversity and composition were evaluated with VDJtools after nonfunctional clones were removed and downsampling was applied for comparisons between samples. TCRdb took the public reads, trimmed them with fastp at Q25, ran MiXCR for clone calling and kept in-frame beta chains. Merged by CDR3 protein, the rows form single entries marked with the most common genes and DNA. What appears here as the V and J calls and clone size reflects TCRdb's work, not the paper's. The sample contains around 2,800 distinct CDR3 sequences, roughly 28% of them found a single time. The ten largest clones add up to more than 8% of the sample.

Material: peripheral blood. This receptor was identified in a human donor in good health. The chain joins TRBV19 to TRBJ1-5; D gene: possibly TRBD1, on 5 matching bases. The CDR3 region has the sequence CASGTVDSNQPQHF. The DNA is as follows: TGTGCCAGTGGGACCGTGGATAGCAATCAGCCCCAGCATTTT.